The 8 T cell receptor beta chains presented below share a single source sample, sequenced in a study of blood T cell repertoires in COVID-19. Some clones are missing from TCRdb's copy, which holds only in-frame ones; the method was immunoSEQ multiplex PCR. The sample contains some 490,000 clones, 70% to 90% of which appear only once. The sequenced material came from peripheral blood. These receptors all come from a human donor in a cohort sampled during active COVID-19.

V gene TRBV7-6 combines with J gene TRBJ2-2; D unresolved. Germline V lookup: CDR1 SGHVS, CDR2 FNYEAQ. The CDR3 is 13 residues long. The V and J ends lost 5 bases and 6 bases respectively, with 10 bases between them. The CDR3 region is CASSPTVAGELFF. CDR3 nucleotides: TGTGCCAGCAGCCCTACCGTTGCCGGGGAGCTGTTTTTT. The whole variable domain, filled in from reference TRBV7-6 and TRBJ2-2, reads GAGVSQSPRYKVTKRGQDVALRCDPISGHVSLYWYRQALGQGPEFLTYFNYEAQQDKSGLPNDRFSAERPEGSISTLTIQRTEQRDSAMYRCASSPTVAGELFFGEGSRLTVL.

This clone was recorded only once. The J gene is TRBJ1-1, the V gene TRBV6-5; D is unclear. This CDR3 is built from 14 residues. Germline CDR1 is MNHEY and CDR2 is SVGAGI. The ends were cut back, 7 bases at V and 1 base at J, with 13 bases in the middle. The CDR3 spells CASNHRGGNTEAFF. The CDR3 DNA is TGTGCCAGCAACCACCGAGGCGGGAACACTGAAGCTTTCTTT.

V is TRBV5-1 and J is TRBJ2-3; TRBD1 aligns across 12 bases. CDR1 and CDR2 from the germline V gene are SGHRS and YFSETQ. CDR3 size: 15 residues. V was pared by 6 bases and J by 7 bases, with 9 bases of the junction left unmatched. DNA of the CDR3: TGCGCCAGCAAGCCGGGACAGGGGGCCCCTCATACGCAGTATTTT. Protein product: CASKPGQGAPHTQYF. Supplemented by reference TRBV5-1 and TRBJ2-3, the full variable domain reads KAGVTQTPRYLIKTRGQQVTLSCSPISGHRSVSWYQQTPGQGLQFLFEYFSETQRNKGNFPGRFSGRQFSNSRSEMNVSTLELGDSALYLCASKPGQGAPHTQYFGPGTRLTVL.

CDR3 protein: CASSGGTSQFTDTQYF. CDR3 coding DNA: TGCGCCAGCAGCGGGGGGACTAGCCAGTTCACAGATACGCAGTATTTT. The chain uses TRBV5-1 and TRBJ2-3; 9 positions agree with TRBD2. The CDR3 sequence is 16 residues long. Germline CDR1 reads SGHRS; CDR2 reads YFSETQ. Unmatched junction bases numbered 8, after V lost 4 bases and J lost 2 bases. The whole variable domain, filled in from reference TRBV5-1 and TRBJ2-3, reads KAGVTQTPRYLIKTRGQQVTLSCSPISGHRSVSWYQQTPGQGLQFLFEYFSETQRNKGNFPGRFSGRQFSNSRSEMNVSTLELGDSALYLCASSGGTSQFTDTQYFGPGTRLTVL.

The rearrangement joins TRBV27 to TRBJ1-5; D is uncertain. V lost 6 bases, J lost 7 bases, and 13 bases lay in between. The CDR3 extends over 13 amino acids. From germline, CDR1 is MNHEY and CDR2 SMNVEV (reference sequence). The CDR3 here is CASSTGVEQPQHF. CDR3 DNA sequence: TGTGCCAGCAGCACGGGTGTCGAACAGCCCCAGCATTTT.

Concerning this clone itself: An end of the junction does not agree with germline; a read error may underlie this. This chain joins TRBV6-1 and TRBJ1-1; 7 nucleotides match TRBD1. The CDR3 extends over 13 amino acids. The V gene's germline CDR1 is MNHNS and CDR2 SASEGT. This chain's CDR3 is CASGETGTRQAFF. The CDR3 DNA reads TGTGCCAGCGGTGAGACAGGGACCAGACAAGCTTTCTTT.

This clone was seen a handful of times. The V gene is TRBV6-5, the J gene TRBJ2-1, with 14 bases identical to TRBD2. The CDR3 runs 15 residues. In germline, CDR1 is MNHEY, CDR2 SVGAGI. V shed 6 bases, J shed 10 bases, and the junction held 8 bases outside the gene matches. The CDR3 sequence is CASRAGTSGSQEQFF. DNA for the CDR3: TGTGCCAGCAGAGCCGGGACTAGCGGGAGTCAGGAGCAGTTCTTC.

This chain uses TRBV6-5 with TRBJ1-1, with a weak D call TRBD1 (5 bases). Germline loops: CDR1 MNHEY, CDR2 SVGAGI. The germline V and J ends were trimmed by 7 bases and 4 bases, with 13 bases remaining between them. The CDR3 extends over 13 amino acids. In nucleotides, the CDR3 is TGTGCCAGCACCGAATCGGGGGTCACTGAAGCTTTCTTT. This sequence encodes CASTESGVTEAFF.